This is a list of T cell receptor beta chains from one sample in a study of T cells in Graves' hyperthyroidism and ophthalmopathy. TCRdb independently ran MiXCR on the multiplex PCR reads; one entry per CDR3 protein. Here the sample spans about 590,000 distinct CDR3 sequences, 12% to 15% being singletons. The sequenced sample consisted of blood. Receptors originate from a woman between 18 and 30 years old with Graves' ophthalmopathy. Each CDR3 is given with its conserved first and last residue. The D gene is left open where the match is weak. For some rows the clone size is stated as once, few or many, or as a class when expanded; others skip it.

D	V	size	J	CDR3	DNA
TRBD2	TRBV9	many	TRBJ2-7	CASSVGDALAGVYEQYF	TGTGCCAGCAGCGTAGGAGATGCACTAGCGGGAGTGTACGAGCAGTACTTC
TRBD2	TRBV2	many	TRBJ2-7	CASTSGSTYEQYF	TGTGCCAGCACAAGCGGGAGCACATACGAGCAGTACTTC
TRBD1	TRBV12-3/TRBV12-4	NA	TRBJ2-2	CASNPGQGRDTGELFF	TGTGCCAGCAATCCCGGACAGGGGAGGGACACCGGGGAGCTGTTTTTT
TRBD1	TRBV2	NA	TRBJ1-5	CASSDGTGDDQPQHF	TGTGCCAGCAGTGATGGGACAGGGGACGATCAGCCCCAGCATTTT
NA	TRBV27	many	TRBJ2-7	CASSLIGESSYEQYF	TGTGCCAGCAGTTTAATTGGCGAGAGCTCCTACGAGCAGTACTTC
NA	TRBV12-3/TRBV12-4	many	TRBJ1-5	CASSLGTGESQPQHF	TGTGCCAGCAGTCTGGGAACAGGTGAGAGTCAGCCCCAGCATTTT
NA	TRBV20-1	many	TRBJ1-2	CSARTEGTYGYTF	TGCAGTGCTCGGACAGAGGGGACCTATGGCTACACCTTC
NA	TRBV11-2	many	TRBJ2-1	CASSHWGGGWNEQFF	TGTGCCAGCAGCCATTGGGGGGGGGGCTGGAATGAGCAGTTCTTC
NA	TRBV11-2	many	TRBJ2-5	CASSLGSGQWETQYF	TGTGCCAGCAGCTTAGGTTCGGGGCAATGGGAGACCCAGTACTTC
NA	TRBV6-1	many	TRBJ2-7	CASSGQQYYEQYF	TGTGCCAGCAGTGGACAGCAGTACTACGAGCAGTACTTC
TRBD1	TRBV6-1	many	TRBJ2-5	CAALQVWDRAGTQYF	TGTGCCGCACTCCAAGTATGGGACAGGGCGGGGACCCAGTACTTC
NA	TRBV2	NA	TRBJ2-1	CASSEAGIEQFF	TGTGCCAGCAGTGAAGCGGGCATTGAGCAGTTCTTC
NA	TRBV30	few	TRBJ1-2	CAWSSDILGGYTF	TGTGCCTGGAGTTCGGACATTTTAGGGGGCTACACCTTC
NA	TRBV4-3	many	TRBJ1-6	CASSQDYLYWSPLHF	TGCGCCAGCAGCCAAGATTACCTCTATTGGTCACCCCTCCACTTT
NA	TRBV12-3/TRBV12-4	many	TRBJ2-1	CASSFGVSYNEQFF	TGTGCCAGCAGTTTCGGGGTCTCCTACAATGAGCAGTTCTTC
NA	TRBV9	few	TRBJ2-7	CASGGTAGEQYF	TGTGCCAGCGGAGGAACCGCGGGGGAGCAGTACTTC
NA	TRBV7-9	few	TRBJ1-2	CASSLEVQGDYTF	TGTGCCAGCAGCTTAGAAGTCCAGGGTGACTACACCTTC
NA	TRBV24-1	many	TRBJ1-5	CATSDSNRYNQPQHF	TGTGCCACCAGTGATTCCAACCGATACAATCAGCCCCAGCATTTT
TRBD1	TRBV19	many	TRBJ1-1	CASSIGTGGRNTEAFF	TGTGCCAGTAGTATTGGAACAGGGGGTCGGAACACTGAAGCTTTCTTT
NA	TRBV18	many	TRBJ2-1	CASSPGTSGDEQFF	TGTGCCAGCTCACCAGGGACCTCGGGAGATGAGCAGTTCTTC
NA	TRBV15	many	TRBJ2-7	CATSRAGTGSFPSPYEQYF	TGTGCCACCAGCAGAGCCGGTACAGGGTCGTTTCCCTCACCCTACGAGCAGTACTTC
NA	TRBV28	NA	TRBJ2-2	CASHSDTGELFF	TGTGCCAGTCACAGCGACACCGGGGAGCTGTTTTTT
NA	TRBV30	many	TRBJ1-2	CAWTGRAGGRGYTF	TGTGCCTGGACGGGGAGGGCCGGGGGCCGTGGCTACACCTTC
NA	TRBV20-1	many	TRBJ2-3	CSARAPGRSPADTQYF	TGCAGTGCTAGAGCCCCCGGGCGGTCCCCCGCAGATACGCAGTATTTT
NA	TRBV20-1	many	TRBJ2-1	CSARGQGRHSYNEQFF	TGCAGTGCTAGAGGGCAGGGCAGACACTCCTACAATGAGCAGTTCTTC
NA	TRBV14	NA	TRBJ1-2	CASSQGGTGPYGYTF	TGTGCCAGCAGCCAAGGAGGAACAGGCCCCTATGGCTACACCTTC
NA	TRBV7-9	NA	TRBJ1-4	CASSQGVEKLFF	TGTGCCAGCAGCCAAGGGGTTGAAAAACTGTTTTTT
NA	TRBV2	NA	TRBJ2-1	CASSEFASSYDEQFF	TGTGCCAGCAGTGAATTCGCGAGCTCATACGATGAGCAGTTCTTC
NA	TRBV24-1	few	TRBJ2-7	CATSDSPGSSYEQYF	TGTGCCACCAGTGATTCCCCAGGATCCTCCTACGAGCAGTACTTC
NA	TRBV15	NA	TRBJ2-7	CATSRGIGGMSYEQYF	TGTGCCACCAGCAGAGGCATCGGTGGAATGTCCTACGAGCAGTACTTC
NA	TRBV5-5	many	TRBJ1-1	CASSLGSWTEAFF	TGTGCCAGCAGCTTGGGTTCGTGGACTGAAGCTTTCTTT
NA	TRBV27	many	TRBJ1-6	CASSFDGAGYSPLHF	TGTGCCAGCAGTTTTGACGGAGCGGGGTATTCACCCCTCCACTTT
NA	TRBV7-3	few	TRBJ1-5	CASSLLDSLNVPQHF	TGTGCCAGCAGCTTACTGGACAGTCTAAATGTGCCCCAGCATTTT
NA	TRBV2	many	TRBJ1-1	CASTVWTEAFF	TGTGCCAGCACTGTGTGGACTGAAGCTTTCTTT
TRBD1	TRBV29-1	NA	TRBJ2-5	CSVAGQGLYF	TGCAGCGTTGCTGGACAGGGGCTTTACTTC
TRBD1	TRBV12-5	many	TRBJ2-3	CASKQGATTDTQYF	TGTGCTAGCAAGCAGGGGGCGACGACAGATACGCAGTATTTT
NA	TRBV27	many	TRBJ1-4	CASAVAGMGNEKLFF	TGTGCCAGCGCGGTCGCGGGGATGGGTAATGAAAAACTGTTTTTT
TRBD2	TRBV30	many	TRBJ2-3	CAWTSGTLSTQYF	TGTGCCTGGACTAGCGGGACTCTGAGTACGCAGTATTTT
NA	TRBV30	few	TRBJ2-3	CAWEDSTDTQYF	TGTGCCTGGGAAGACTCCACAGATACGCAGTATTTT
TRBD2	TRBV20-1	many	TRBJ2-1	CSADSGLAGAYNEQFF	TGCAGTGCCGACTCGGGACTAGCGGGAGCCTACAATGAGCAGTTCTTC
TRBD2	TRBV10-3	NA	TRBJ2-1	CAISESGGSGNEQFF	TGTGCCATCAGTGAGTCGGGAGGGTCGGGAAATGAGCAGTTCTTC
TRBD2	TRBV11-2	few	TRBJ2-1	CASSFGSRGLAGGPMEFF	TGTGCCAGCAGCTTCGGCAGCAGAGGACTAGCGGGAGGGCCCATGGAGTTCTTC
NA	TRBV7-9	many	TRBJ2-5	CACEGGTYQETQYF	TGTGCCTGTGAAGGGGGGACGTACCAAGAGACCCAGTACTTC
NA	TRBV29-1	many	TRBJ1-5	CSVRKDSNQPQHF	TGCAGCGTTCGCAAAGATAGCAATCAGCCCCAGCATTTT
TRBD1	TRBV5-6	many	TRBJ2-7	CASSPGQDEQYF	TGTGCCAGCAGCCCCGGACAGGACGAGCAGTACTTC
NA	TRBV5-5	few	TRBJ1-4	CASSFGGVGEKLFF	TGTGCCAGCAGCTTTGGAGGGGTGGGTGAAAAACTGTTTTTT
NA	TRBV30	many	TRBJ1-1	CAWSGGFTEAFF	TGTGCCTGGAGTGGGGGGTTTACTGAAGCTTTCTTT
NA	TRBV7-2	many	TRBJ2-5	CASRNQGIGETQYF	TGTGCCAGCCGGAACCAGGGTATAGGGGAGACCCAGTACTTC
NA	TRBV24-1	NA	TRBJ2-3	CATSDRNVDTQYF	TGTGCCACCAGTGACAGAAACGTGGATACGCAGTATTTT
NA	TRBV30	NA	TRBJ2-7	CAWSARDGAAQYF	TGTGCCTGGAGTGCCCGGGACGGGGCAGCGCAGTACTTC
TRBD2	TRBV12-3/TRBV12-4	NA	TRBJ2-1	CASSQLAGGPRYNEQFF	TGTGCCAGCAGCCAACTAGCGGGAGGGCCGAGATACAATGAGCAGTTCTTC
NA	TRBV12-3/TRBV12-4	few	TRBJ2-1	CASSLSPRAYNEQFF	TGTGCCAGCAGTTTAAGTCCCAGGGCCTACAATGAGCAGTTCTTC
NA	TRBV2	many	TRBJ2-7	CASGRTDSYEQYF	TGTGCCAGCGGGAGGACAGACTCCTACGAGCAGTACTTC
NA	TRBV7-9	NA	TRBJ1-3	CASSLAGTSGNTIYF	TGTGCCAGCAGCTTGGCCGGGACCTCTGGAAACACCATATATTTT
NA	TRBV19	NA	TRBJ2-1	CASSISPLYGRGYLSSYNEQFF	TGTGCCAGTAGTATATCCCCACTCTACGGCAGGGGATATTTGAGCTCCTACAATGAGCAGTTCTTC
TRBD2	TRBV5-6	NA	TRBJ2-3	CASSTVAGGGTDTQYF	TGTGCCAGCAGCACGGTAGCGGGAGGGGGGACAGATACGCAGTATTTT
TRBD2	TRBV7-2	many	TRBJ2-1	CASSWRGSYNEQFF	TGTGCCAGCAGCTGGCGGGGGTCCTACAATGAGCAGTTCTTC